The rows below give T cell receptor beta chains drawn from one sample of a study of Ad26.COV2.S vaccination and SARS-CoV-2 variants. Here immunoSEQ multiplex PCR was the method, and the copy in TCRdb shows in-frame clones only, minus some. Of around 450,000 clones in the sample, around nine tenths were seen once. The sample was peripheral blood, taken in a trial of Ad26.COV2.S vaccine versus placebo. These receptors came from a person aged 18-60 years who received the Ad26.COV2.S COVID-19 vaccine or a placebo. The CDR3 runs from the conserved cysteine through the conserved F or W. The order of the fields is clone size, J gene, D gene, V gene, CDR3 DNA, CDR3 protein. A D gene is named only where the DNA matches it firmly. The size entry is marked missing in some rows and otherwise reads once, few, many or a size class.

. | TRBJ2-4 | . | TRBV10-3 | TGTGCCATCAGTGAGTCCTTCGGGGCGCGACAAAACATTCAGTACTTC | CAISESFGARQNIQYF
. | TRBJ2-7 | . | TRBV5-1 | TGCGCCAGCAGCTTGGCACACGGGACCTACGAGCAGTACTTC | CASSLAHGTYEQYF
. | TRBJ2-1 | . | TRBV4-1 | TGCGCCAGCAGCCAAGTCCGTCCCCCCGACAGGTCATCGATCCATGAGCAGTTCTTC | CASSQVRPPDRSSIHEQFF
few | TRBJ1-5 | . | TRBV24-1 | TGTGCCACCAGTGATTCGCCGGGGACGGTAGTTGGGAATCAGCCCCAGCATTTT | CATSDSPGTVVGNQPQHF
. | TRBJ2-3 | . | TRBV15 | TGTGCCACCAGCAGAGATCCCAGCGGCACAGATACGCAGTATTTT | CATSRDPSGTDTQYF
. | TRBJ2-1 | TRBD1 | TRBV30 | TGTGCCTGGAGTTCTAGGGACAGGCTCTACAATGAGCAGTTCTTC | CAWSSRDRLYNEQFF
. | TRBJ2-3 | . | TRBV7-8 | TGTGCCAGCAGCCCCTGGGGCTACCTCACAGATACGCAGTATTTT | CASSPWGYLTDTQYF
. | TRBJ2-1 | TRBD1 | TRBV7-2 | TGTGCCAGCAGCTCCGAGACAGGGGGACACAATGAGCAGTTCTTC | CASSSETGGHNEQFF
. | TRBJ2-3 | . | TRBV7-3 | TGTGCCAGCAGCTTTTTAAGGGGAGGCACAGATACGCAGTATTTT | CASSFLRGGTDTQYF
. | TRBJ2-1 | TRBD2 | TRBV11-2 | TGTGCCAGCAGCTTAGCCGGGACTAGCGGTCGGAATGAGCAGTTCTTC | CASSLAGTSGRNEQFF
. | TRBJ1-4 | . | TRBV29-1 | TGCAGCGGCATAGGACAGTCTAATGAAAAACTGTTTTTT | CSGIGQSNEKLFF
. | TRBJ1-3 | . | TRBV5-1 | TGCGCCAGCAGCTTGGGGGCAGGGGCCATTGGAAACACCATATATTTT | CASSLGAGAIGNTIYF
. | TRBJ2-7 | . | TRBV27 | TGTGCCAGCAGTTTAAGGGCAGGTAACGAGCAGTACTTC | CASSLRAGNEQYF
. | TRBJ1-2 | TRBD1 | TRBV18 | TGTGCCAGCTCACCGGGACAGGGCGTTCTAAGTTATGGCTACACCTTC | CASSPGQGVLSYGYTF
. | TRBJ1-6 | . | TRBV4-3 | TGCGCCAGCAGCCATAGGGGGACCGATAATTCACCCCTCCACTTT | CASSHRGTDNSPLHF
. | TRBJ2-5 | TRBD1 | TRBV6-2/TRBV6-3 | TGTGCCAGCAGTTACCCAAACGCCCGGGACAGGGCGAAGTGGACCCAGTACTTC | CASSYPNARDRAKWTQYF
. | TRBJ1-4 | . | TRBV5-6 | TGTGCCAGCAGCTCACCACCTACTAATGAAAAACTGTTTTTT | CASSSPPTNEKLFF
. | TRBJ2-5 | TRBD1 | TRBV19 | TGTGCCAGTAGTATCGGACAGGGCCAAGAGACCCAGTACTTC | CASSIGQGQETQYF
. | TRBJ1-1 | . | TRBV9 | TGTGCCAGCAGCGTGGGAGATTCTTGGGGAGCTTTCTTT | CASSVGDSWGAFF
. | TRBJ2-5 | . | TRBV30 | TGTGCCTGGAGTGTCGGGGTCCAAGAGACCCAGTACTTC | CAWSVGVQETQYF
few | TRBJ1-5 | TRBD1 | TRBV19 | TGTGCCAGTAGTTCTCAGGGGGGGAGTAGTCAGCCCCAGCATTTT | CASSSQGGSSQPQHF
. | TRBJ2-2 | TRBD1 | TRBV5-8 | TGTGCCAGCAGCCTAGGACAGGGGTGGACCGGGGAGCTGTTTTTT | CASSLGQGWTGELFF
. | TRBJ1-1 | . | TRBV19 | TGTGCCAGTAGTATTCGAGATAGTGAAGCTTTCTTT | CASSIRDSEAFF
. | TRBJ2-6 | . | TRBV28 | TGTGCCAGCAGTAGACACCAGGGTTCCGGGGCCAACGTCCTGACTTTC | CASSRHQGSGANVLTF
. | TRBJ2-1 | TRBD2 | TRBV6-5 | TGTGCCAGCAGTTATGGAGCGGGAGAAAATGAGCAGTTCTTC | CASSYGAGENEQFF
. | TRBJ2-3 | TRBD2 | TRBV2 | TGTGCCAGCAGCGCTAGCGGGGGGCGGGAAGATACGCAGTATTTT | CASSASGGREDTQYF
. | TRBJ1-4 | . | TRBV2 | TGTGCCAGCTGTGGGACTAATGAAAAACTGTTTTTT | CASCGTNEKLFF
. | TRBJ2-3 | TRBD2 | TRBV18 | TGTGCCAGCTCCCCCCGGACTAGCGGGGGAACTAGCACAGATACGCAGTATTTT | CASSPRTSGGTSTDTQYF
. | TRBJ2-2 | . | TRBV9 | TGTGCCAGCAGCGTAGACGGAGCCACCGGGGAGCTGTTTTTT | CASSVDGATGELFF
. | TRBJ1-1 | TRBD1 | TRBV11-2 | TGTGCCAGCAGACTTACAGGGGCTCACACTGAAGCTTTCTTT | CASRLTGAHTEAFF
. | TRBJ2-7 | TRBD1 | TRBV5-1 | TGCGCCAGCAGCTTGGTCCAGGGGGCTAGGGAGCAGTACTTC | CASSLVQGAREQYF
. | TRBJ2-3 | . | TRBV14 | TGTGCCAGCAGCCCACTAGCCGCAGATACGCAGTATTTT | CASSPLAADTQYF
many | TRBJ2-5 | TRBD1 | TRBV2 | TGTGCCAGCACCTTGACAGGGGGCGGGGAGACCCAGTACTTC | CASTLTGGGETQYF
. | TRBJ2-2 | TRBD1 | TRBV19 | TGTGCCAGTAGTGGGACAGGGGGTTATGCCGGGGAGCTGTTTTTT | CASSGTGGYAGELFF
. | TRBJ2-6 | . | TRBV2 | TGTGCCAGCGCCTCGACAGGTCAACCCTCTGGGGCCAACGTCCTGACTTTC | CASASTGQPSGANVLTF
once | TRBJ2-1 | . | TRBV7-9 | TGTGCCAGCAGCTTAACTGTAGGTAGCGTTGGTCCGTTCTTC | CASSLTVGSVGPFF
. | TRBJ1-2 | TRBD1 | TRBV7-9 | TGTGCCAGCAGCTTACCAAGACAGGGGACAGGGTATGGCTACACCTTC | CASSLPRQGTGYGYTF
. | TRBJ2-7 | . | TRBV6-6 | TGTGCCAGCAGTTACTTGGGGACCGACTACGAGCAGTACTTC | CASSYLGTDYEQYF
. | TRBJ1-1 | . | TRBV30 | TGTGCCTGGAGTGCAGACAGGATGAACACTGAAGCTTTCTTT | CAWSADRMNTEAFF
. | TRBJ2-3 | TRBD2 | TRBV4-1 | TGCGCCAGCAGCCTCTCAAGCGGGGGTGAGACAGATACGCAGTATTTT | CASSLSSGGETDTQYF
once | TRBJ2-3 | TRBD2 | TRBV7-3 | TGTGCCAGCAGCGTAGCGGGGGCCCTCCGTCATACGCAGTATTTT | CASSVAGALRHTQYF